This is a list of T cell receptor beta chains from one sample in a study of vaccination effects on CD4 cells after COVID-19. Antigen specificity for these receptors is unknown. The assay was immunoSEQ multiplex PCR, and TCRdb's table has in-frame clones only and misses some. The table shows roughly 48,000 clones, with 55% to 75% occurring only once. This material consisted of CD4+ T cells from PBMCs cultured without peptide, taken before COVID-19 vaccination. The receptors derive from a human donor who received a COVID-19 vaccine. Both conserved end residues are trimmed from each CDR3. The order of the fields is V gene, J gene, CDR3 protein.

v_call: TRBV27
j_call: TRBJ1-6
cdr3_aa: ASSLSRDSPLH

v_call: TRBV6-5
j_call: TRBJ1-2
cdr3_aa: ASRTGANYGYT

v_call: TRBV5-1
j_call: TRBJ2-7
cdr3_aa: ASSFPGNYEQY

v_call: TRBV15
j_call: TRBJ1-5
cdr3_aa: ATSGTGRQPQH

v_call: TRBV5-4
j_call: TRBJ1-4
cdr3_aa: ASSLGGATNEKLF

v_call: TRBV7-9
j_call: TRBJ1-2
cdr3_aa: ASSLDPGHSNYGYT

v_call: TRBV28
j_call: TRBJ1-2
cdr3_aa: ASSLGGDYGYT

v_call: TRBV3-1/TRBV3-2
j_call: TRBJ2-1
cdr3_aa: ASSQGGDNEQF

v_call: TRBV7-9
j_call: TRBJ2-4
cdr3_aa: ASSLGYSGDPRNIQY

v_call: TRBV4-1
j_call: TRBJ2-1
cdr3_aa: ASSHSGTGFYNEQF

v_call: TRBV7-2
j_call: TRBJ2-3
cdr3_aa: ASSLGLAVDTQY

v_call: TRBV29-1
j_call: TRBJ2-7
cdr3_aa: SVEPRDRGNEQY

v_call: TRBV5-1
j_call: TRBJ2-7
cdr3_aa: ASSPDRFTYEQY

v_call: TRBV28
j_call: TRBJ2-1
cdr3_aa: ASTELDNEQF

v_call: TRBV5-6
j_call: TRBJ1-2
cdr3_aa: ASTHRQYYGYT

v_call: TRBV5-3
j_call: TRBJ2-5
cdr3_aa: ARLGLAGNQETQY

v_call: TRBV23-1
j_call: TRBJ2-1
cdr3_aa: ASSQLDRVNEQF

v_call: TRBV7-2
j_call: TRBJ1-4
cdr3_aa: ASSLEGSNEKLF